These 14 T cell receptor beta chains were sequenced from one sample in a study of blood T cell repertoires in COVID-19. Measured with immunoSEQ multiplex PCR; TCRdb has only the in-frame clones, and not every one. The data hold about 160,000 clones, with more than 60% observed a single time. Sequenced input: peripheral blood. Every receptor here comes from a man in his 70s with acute or convalescent COVID-19.

The chain recombines TRBV5-4 with TRBJ1-2, with a weak D call TRBD1 (6 bases). CDR3 size: 14 residues. Per the germline V gene, CDR1 is SGHNT and CDR2 is YYREEE (reference sequence). V gave up 0 bases and J gave up 4 bases, with 10 bases separating them. CDR3 coding DNA: TGTGCCAGCAGCTTGGTGGGGGCCTTCTATGGCTACACCTTC. Translation gives CASSLVGAFYGYTF. Combining the CDR3 with reference TRBV5-4 and TRBJ1-2 gives the whole variable domain ETGVTQSPTHLIKTRGQQVTLRCSSQSGHNTVSWYQQALGQGPQFIFQYYREEENGRGNFPPRFSGLQFPNYSSELNVNALELDDSALYLCASSLVGAFYGYTFGSGTRLTVV.

The rearrangement uses TRBV10-3 and TRBJ1-2; 7 bases agree with TRBD1. V was pared by 5 bases and J by 6 bases, with 6 bases of the junction left unmatched. The CDR3 is 13 residues long. CDR1 ENHRY and CDR2 SYGVKD come from the germline V gene. The CDR3 region has the DNA TGTGCCATCAGTAGTGGGACAGTCGATGGCTACACCTTC. This gives the protein CAISSGTVDGYTF.

The chain couples TRBV5-6 to TRBJ1-2; D unresolved. The V gene's germline CDR1 is SGHDT and CDR2 YYEEEE. CDR3 length: 13 residues. The germline V and J ends were trimmed by 2 bases and 3 bases, with 8 bases remaining between them. The CDR3 sequence is CASSFQSHYGYTF. The CDR3 DNA is TGTGCCAGCAGCTTTCAGTCCCACTATGGCTACACCTTC.

This clone was detected a few times. V is TRBV7-7 and J is TRBJ2-3; D unresolved. The CDR3 extends over 14 amino acids. Germline V gene data show CDR1 as SSHAT and CDR2 as FNYEAQ (reference sequence). Trimming cost V 5 bases and J 2 bases, with 11 bases left between them. The CDR3 reads CASSALVPTDTQYF. Written as DNA, the CDR3 is TGTGCCAGCAGCGCCCTAGTCCCCACAGATACGCAGTATTTT.

The chain employs TRBV9 and TRBJ1-1; D gene unclear. V dropped 1 base and J dropped 3 bases, with 10 bases sitting between them. Germline CDR1 is SGDLS and CDR2 is YYNGEE. The CDR3 has 14 amino acids. CDR3: CASSVLEWDTEAFF. The CDR3 coding sequence is TGTGCCAGCAGCGTACTGGAGTGGGACACTGAAGCTTTCTTT.

The genes are TRBV6-1 and TRBJ1-2, with D possibly matching TRBD1 (6 bases). V lost 2 bases and J 5 bases, leaving 15 bases between the germline ends. Per germline, CDR1 MNHNS and CDR2 SASEGT. This CDR3 is built from 15 residues. The CDR3 loop reads CASSESGRGSYGYTF. CDR3 DNA sequence: TGTGCCAGCAGTGAATCGGGCAGGGGCTCGTATGGCTACACCTTC.

This clone was counted between two and nine times. V gene TRBV7-8 combines with J gene TRBJ1-2; TRBD1 is a possible D gene (5 bases). The CDR3 covers 14 residues. Germline V gives CDR1 SGHVS, CDR2 FQNEAQ. V dropped 1 base and J dropped 4 bases, with 10 bases sitting between them. CDR3 nucleotide sequence: TGTGCCAGCAGCTTAGGGCAGGGTTCCTATGGCTACACCTTC. As protein: CASSLGQGSYGYTF.

V gene TRBV18 combines with J gene TRBJ2-2, with TRBD1 identical over 10 bases. Germline V gene sequence: CDR1 KGHSH, CDR2 LQKENI. The CDR3 consists of 19 residues. With V trimmed by 6 bases and J by 2 bases, 15 bases remained unmatched. CDR3 coding DNA: TGTGCCAGCTCGCTTACCACTCCGGGACAGGGGCTTAACACCGGGGAGCTGTTTTTT. Protein product: CASSLTTPGQGLNTGELFF.

The chain carries TRBV7-8 and TRBJ1-4, with D maybe TRBD1 (6 bases). From germline, CDR1 is SGHVS and CDR2 FQNEAQ. Between the trimmed V and J ends, which lost 10 bases and 8 bases, there was a span of 17 bases. The CDR3 contains 13 residues. Written as DNA, the CDR3 is TGTGCCAATAGGGGGATCATGAGGGAAAAACTGTTTTTT. The encoded protein is CANRGIMREKLFF. The entire variable domain, with the rest obtained from reference TRBV7-8 and TRBJ1-4, is as follows: GAGVSQSPRYKVAKRGQDVALRCDPISGHVSLFWYQQALGQGPEFLTYFQNEAQLDKSGLPSDRFFAERPEGSVSTLKIQRTQQEDSAVYLCANRGIMREKLFFGSGTQLSVL.

The chain recombines TRBV6-5 with TRBJ1-2; TRBD1 is a possible D gene (6 bases). V lost 10 bases to trimming and J lost 4 bases, with 13 bases between them. CDR1 is MNHEY and CDR2 is SVGAGI in the germline V gene. This CDR3 region has 12 residues. The CDR3 loop is CATTQGSYGYTF. The CDR3 nucleotides read TGTGCCACGACACAGGGCAGCTATGGCTACACCTTC.

The chain recombines TRBV3-1 (or the pseudogene TRBV3-2) with TRBJ1-5; TRBD1 agrees at 7 bases. Trimming cost V 5 bases and J 4 bases; bases outside gene matches: 2. The germline V gene has CDR1 LGHDT and CDR2 YNNKEL (reference sequence). The CDR3 runs to 13 residues. The CDR3 reads CASSGTANQPQHF. For the CDR3, the DNA is TGTGCCAGCAGCGGGACAGCAAATCAGCCCCAGCATTTT.

Here the CDR3 reads CASSFRQGNKNEQFF. The CDR3 bases are TGTGCCAGCAGTTTTCGACAGGGGAATAAAAATGAGCAGTTCTTC. This rearrangement joins TRBV11-3 to TRBJ2-1; TRBD1 matches at 8 bases. The CDR3 contains 15 residues. Unmatched junction bases numbered 11, after V lost 6 bases and J lost 7 bases. CDR1 SGHNT and CDR2 YENEEA come from the germline V gene.

This clone came up a few times. The chain uses TRBV11-3 and TRBJ2-7, with D tentatively TRBD1 (5 bases). V was pared by 5 bases and J by 2 bases, with 16 bases between. The CDR3 sequence is 15 residues long. Germline CDR1 and CDR2: SGHNT and YENEEA. In nucleotides, the CDR3 is TGTGCCAGCAGCAGCAGGGATTATTTTGCCTACGAGCAGTACTTC. This translates into CASSSRDYFAYEQYF.

The chain combines TRBV10-1 with TRBJ1-1; 10 bases are shared with TRBD1. This CDR3 region has 13 residues. Germline V lookup: CDR1 WNHNN, CDR2 SYGVQD (reference sequence). V was pared by 8 bases and J by 7 bases, with 7 bases of the junction left unmatched. CDR3 DNA sequence: TGCGCCAGCGGGCCGGGACAGGGGATTGAAGCTTTCTTT. It yields the protein CASGPGQGIEAFF.